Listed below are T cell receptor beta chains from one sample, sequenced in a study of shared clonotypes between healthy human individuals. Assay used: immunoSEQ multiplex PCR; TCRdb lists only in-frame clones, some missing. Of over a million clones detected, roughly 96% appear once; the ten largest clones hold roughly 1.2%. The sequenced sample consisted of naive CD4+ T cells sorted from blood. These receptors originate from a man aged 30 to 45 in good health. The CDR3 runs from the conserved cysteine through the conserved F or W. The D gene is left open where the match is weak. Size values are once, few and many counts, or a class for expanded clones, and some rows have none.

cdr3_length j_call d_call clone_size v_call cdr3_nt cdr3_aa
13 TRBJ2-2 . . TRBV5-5 TGTGCCAGCAGCATCACTAGCCACGGGGAGCTGTTTTTT CASSITSHGELFF
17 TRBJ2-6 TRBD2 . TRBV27 TGTGCCAGCAGTTGGGCTAGCGGTTACCCTGGGGCCAACGTCCTGACTTTC CASSWASGYPGANVLTF
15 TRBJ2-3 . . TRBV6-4 TGTGCCAGCAGTGACCTCGGGAGTCCCACAGATACGCAGTATTTT CASSDLGSPTDTQYF
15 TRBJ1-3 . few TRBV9 TGTGCCAGCAGCGTGGACGGGGGCTTTGGAAACACCATATATTTT CASSVDGGFGNTIYF
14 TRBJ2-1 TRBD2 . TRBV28 TGTGCCAGCAGTCTGGGACTAGTTAGTGGTGAGCAGTTCTTC CASSLGLVSGEQFF
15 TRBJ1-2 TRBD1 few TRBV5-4 TGTGCCAGCAGCCCCCGGGACAGCGCTAACTATGGCTACACCTTC CASSPRDSANYGYTF
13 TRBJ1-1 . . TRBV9 TGTGCCAGCAGCAGACAGGTCAACACTGAAGCTTTCTTT CASSRQVNTEAFF
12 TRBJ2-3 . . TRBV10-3 TGTGCCATCGGTCTGGTGTCAGATACGCAGTATTTT CAIGLVSDTQYF
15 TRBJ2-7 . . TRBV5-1 TGCGCCAGCAGCCTGGGACCCGGCAAAAACTACGAGCAGTACTTC CASSLGPGKNYEQYF
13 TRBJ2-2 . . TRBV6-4 TGTGCCAGCAGTGACCACAGGGCCGGGGAGCTGTTTTTT CASSDHRAGELFF
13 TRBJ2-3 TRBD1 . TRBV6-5 TGTGCCAGCACCCAACCAGGGGGCAGCACGCAGTATTTT CASTQPGGSTQYF
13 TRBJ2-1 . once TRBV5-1 TGCGCCAGCAGCTCGACCGTAAACAATGAGCAGTTCTTC CASSSTVNNEQFF
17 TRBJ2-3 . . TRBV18 TGTGCCAGCTCACCACCTACGTGGCAACACACGTTAGATACGCAGTATTTT CASSPPTWQHTLDTQYF
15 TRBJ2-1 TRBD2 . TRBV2 TGTGCCAGCAGTGTGGGACTAGCGGGAGTGAATGAGCAGTTCTTC CASSVGLAGVNEQFF
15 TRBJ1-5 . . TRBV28 TGTGCCAGCAGTTTCCGGGGCCAGGGTGATCAGCCCCAGCATTTT CASSFRGQGDQPQHF
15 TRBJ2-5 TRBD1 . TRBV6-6 TGTGCCAGCACCCCGACGGGACAGACTAAAGAGACCCAGTACTTC CASTPTGQTKETQYF
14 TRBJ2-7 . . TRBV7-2 TGTGCCAGCAGCACCCGCCCTTTCGGATTCGAGCAGTACTTC CASSTRPFGFEQYF
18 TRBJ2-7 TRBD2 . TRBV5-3 TGTGCCAGAAGCTCTTTTATTGTACCGGGACTAGCGGGAGATGGGCAGTACTTC CARSSFIVPGLAGDGQYF
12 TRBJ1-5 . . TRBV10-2 TGCGCCAGCAGTGAACTTTTACAGCCCCAGCATTTT CASSELLQPQHF
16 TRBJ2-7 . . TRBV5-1 TGCGCCAGCAGCTTGAATGGCGGGATCCGGGGGTACGAGCAGTACTTC CASSLNGGIRGYEQYF
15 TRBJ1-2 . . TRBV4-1 TGCGCCAGCAGCCGCCTCTCATCAGGAAACTATGGCTACACCTTC CASSRLSSGNYGYTF
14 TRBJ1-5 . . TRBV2 TGTGCCAGCAGGTACAGGGAAGCGGGTCAGCCCCAGCATTTT CASRYREAGQPQHF
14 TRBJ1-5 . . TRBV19 TGTGCCAGTAAACTTGGGGGGCCTAATCAGCCCCAGCATTTT CASKLGGPNQPQHF
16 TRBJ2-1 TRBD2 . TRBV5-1 TGCGCCAGCAGCTTTGGAGGGACTAGGGTGTTTCTTGAGCAGTTCTTC CASSFGGTRVFLEQFF
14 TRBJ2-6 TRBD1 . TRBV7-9 TGTGCCAGACAGGGGGCGGATGGGGCCAACGTCCTGACTTTC CARQGADGANVLTF
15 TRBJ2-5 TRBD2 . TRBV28 TGTGCCAGCCTTCCTAGCGGGAGGATCGGGGGGACCCAGTACTTC CASLPSGRIGGTQYF
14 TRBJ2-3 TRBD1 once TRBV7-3 TGTGCCAGCAGCTTCGACAGGGGGACCGATACGCAGTATTTT CASSFDRGTDTQYF
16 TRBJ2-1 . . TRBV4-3 TGCGCCAGCAGCCAAGCCCGGGGCGGAGCTCACAATGAGCAGTTCTTC CASSQARGGAHNEQFF
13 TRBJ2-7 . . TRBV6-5 TGTGCCAGCAGTTACTCGGGTACCTACGAGCAGTACTTC CASSYSGTYEQYF
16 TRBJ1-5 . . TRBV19 TGTGCCAGTAGTATAGCGGACACCCTTAGCAATCAGCCCCAGCATTTT CASSIADTLSNQPQHF
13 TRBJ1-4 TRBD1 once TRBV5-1 TGCGCCAGCAGGACAGGGGGAGGTGAAAAACTGTTTTTT CASRTGGGEKLFF
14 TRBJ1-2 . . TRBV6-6 TGTGCCAGCAGTACTGGGGGACAAACTCGTGGCTACACCTTC CASSTGGQTRGYTF
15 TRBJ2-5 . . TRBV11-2 TGTGCCAGCAGCTTAGATTACCGGAACCAAGAGACCCAGTACTTC CASSLDYRNQETQYF
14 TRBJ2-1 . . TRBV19 TGTGCCAGTAGTATAGTGAGGGGTAGTAGTGAGCAGTTCTTC CASSIVRGSSEQFF
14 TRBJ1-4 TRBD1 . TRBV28 TGTGCCAGCAGTTTACAGGGGGCAGAAGAAAAACTGTTTTTT CASSLQGAEEKLFF
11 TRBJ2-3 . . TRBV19 TGTGCCAGTTCCACGTGGGGTACGCAGTATTTT CASSTWGTQYF
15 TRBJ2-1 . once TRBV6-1 TGTGCCAGCAGTGCCGTCAGCCACTCCTACAATGAGCAGTTCTTC CASSAVSHSYNEQFF
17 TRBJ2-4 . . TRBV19 TGTGCCAGTAGTATAGGTAGGAGACAGAGAGCCAAAAACATTCAGTACTTC CASSIGRRQRAKNIQYF
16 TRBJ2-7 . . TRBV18 TGTGCCAGCTCCCTCCGAGGAGGGACTGATACCTACGAGCAGTACTTC CASSLRGGTDTYEQYF
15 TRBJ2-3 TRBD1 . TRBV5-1 TGCGCCAGCAGTCAAACAGGGGGACGCACAGATACGCAGTATTTT CASSQTGGRTDTQYF
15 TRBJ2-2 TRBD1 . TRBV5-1 TGCGCCAGCACTGCCGGGACAGGGAGCACCGGGGAGCTGTTTTTT CASTAGTGSTGELFF
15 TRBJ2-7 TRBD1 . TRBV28 TGTGCCAGCAGCACCGGGACAGGGATATCCTACGAGCAGTACTTC CASSTGTGISYEQYF
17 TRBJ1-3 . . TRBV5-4 TGTGCCAGCAGCTTGCGCCCTTCAACTATCTCTGGAAACACCATATATTTT CASSLRPSTISGNTIYF
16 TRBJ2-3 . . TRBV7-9 TGTGCCAGCAGCTTCAGATCTAGCTTCAACACAGATACGCAGTATTTT CASSFRSSFNTDTQYF
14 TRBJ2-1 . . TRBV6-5 TGTGCCAGCAGTCCGACAGGTTCCTACAATGAGCAGTTCTTC CASSPTGSYNEQFF
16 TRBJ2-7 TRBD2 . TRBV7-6 TGTGCCAGCAGCTTAGAGGGACTAGCGCCTTCCTACGAGCAGTACTTC CASSLEGLAPSYEQYF
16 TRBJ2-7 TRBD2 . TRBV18 TGTGCCAGCTCACCACGTGGATCAGCGGGAGAGTACGAGCAGTACTTC CASSPRGSAGEYEQYF
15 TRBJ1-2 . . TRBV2 TGTGCCAGCAGAGAGTCGGAGACCCGAATCTATGGCTACACCTTC CASRESETRIYGYTF
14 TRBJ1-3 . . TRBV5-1 TGCGCCAGCAGCTTGGCTGGGGACGGAAACACCATATATTTT CASSLAGDGNTIYF
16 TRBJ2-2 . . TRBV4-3 TGCGCCAGCAGCCGGAGATCAGGGGATAACACCGGGGAGCTGTTTTTT CASSRRSGDNTGELFF
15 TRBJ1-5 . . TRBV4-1 TGCGCCAGCAGCCAAGTCAGGGGAAAGGATCAGCCCCAGCATTTT CASSQVRGKDQPQHF
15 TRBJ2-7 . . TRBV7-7 TGTGCTAGCAGCCCCACCGGGACTGGGACCTACGAGCAGTACTTC CASSPTGTGTYEQYF
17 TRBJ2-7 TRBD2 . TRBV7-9 TGTGCCAGCAGCTTAGCAACGGGACTAGCGCTATCCTACGAGCAGTACTTC CASSLATGLALSYEQYF
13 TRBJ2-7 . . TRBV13 TGTGCCAGCAGCCTTCTAGGGTCCTACGAGCAGTACTTC CASSLLGSYEQYF
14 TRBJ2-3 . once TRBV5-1 TGCGCCAGCAGTCTGCAGGGAAACACAGATACGCAGTATTTT CASSLQGNTDTQYF